This entry lists 3 T cell receptor beta chains sequenced from one sample in a study of read filtering for tumor transcriptome and immune sequencing. Molecular barcoded adaptors covering alpha/delta and beta/gamma chains were used on 400 to 450 ng RNA. TCRdb independently ran MiXCR on the reads; one entry per CDR3 protein. The sample lists around 25,000 distinct CDR3 sequences; around a fifth were seen once. The specimen was a population of CD138-negative cells sorted from bone marrow. Source of these receptors: a donor aged 40 or older with multiple myeloma.

This clonotype was observed many times. Given the absence of the conserved phenylalanine or tryptophan at the CDR3 end, a read error is likely. No DNA is shown, since the ends of the CDR3 on it are uncertain; the CDR3 is the one TCRdb lists. The genes are TRBV4-1 and TRBJ2-7; whether TRBD1, the table's D call, matches the DNA was not checked. A total of 11 residues make up the CDR3, ends included. Germline values: CDR1 MGHRA, CDR2 YSYEKL. CDR3 region: CASSQNRVLYY.

In this sample, this clonotype turned up once. V is TRBV11-2 and J is TRBJ1-1, with TRBD1 matching 8 bases. The CDR3 is 14 amino acids. Germline V gene lookup returns CDR1 SGHAT and CDR2 FQNNGV. J lost 7 bases, V lost 5 bases, and 9 bases had no gene match. This chain's CDR3 is CASSRIGTGHEAFF. The CDR3 nucleotides are TGTGCCAGCAGCCGGATAGGGACAGGTCATGAAGCTTTCTTT.

This clonotype was counted many times. The chain carries TRBV28 and TRBJ2-2, with 7 nucleotides matching TRBD1. Losses at the gene ends were 1 base for V and 6 bases for J; bases not matched to a gene: 8. CDR3 length: 16 residues. Germline assignment: CDR1 MDHEN and CDR2 SYDVKM. The CDR3 bases are TGTGCCAGCAGTTTATCTCGGACAGGAGCAGCCGGGGAGCTGTTTTTT. Translating gives CASSLSRTGAAGELFF.